Presented here are 25 T cell receptor beta chains from one specimen sequenced in a study of shared clonotypes between healthy human individuals. The protocol was immunoSEQ multiplex PCR, while the TCRdb copy is restricted to in-frame clones and leaves out a portion. The sample contains about 1,500,000 clones, approximately 96% of which appear only once. Sequenced material: naive CD4+ T cells sorted from blood. Specified subset: CD45RA+ positively selected. The receptors here all came from a man younger than 45 in good health.

As DNA, the CDR3 is TGTGCCAGCAGCGTAGGGACTAGCGGGAGAATCAAGTACGAGCAGTACTTC. Translation: CASSVGTSGRIKYEQYF. This chain links TRBV9 with TRBJ2-7; 13 bases line up with TRBD2. The CDR3 consists of 17 residues. The germline V gene encodes CDR1 SGDLS and CDR2 YYNGEE. Losses at the gene ends were 0 bases for V and 4 bases for J; bases not matched to a gene: 7.

The chain joins TRBV5-1 to TRBJ2-7, with 8 bases fitting TRBD2. This CDR3 has 17 residues. Germline lookup yields CDR1 SGHRS and CDR2 YFSETQ. V shed 0 bases and J 9 bases; nucleotides not matched to a gene: 17. CDR3 nucleotides: TGCGCCAGCAGCTTGGGAGGTACCAGCGGGAGTCCCGGCGGGCAGTACTTC. Translating gives CASSLGGTSGSPGGQYF.

The V and J genes are TRBV15 and TRBJ2-5; D gene ambiguous. V lost 0 bases and J 3 bases, leaving 2 bases between the germline ends. The CDR3 runs 12 residues. Germline V gene sequence: CDR1 LNHNV, CDR2 YYDKDF (reference sequence). CDR3 region: CATSRDKETQYF. For the CDR3, the DNA is TGTGCCACCAGCAGAGATAAAGAGACCCAGTACTTC.

The chain is built from TRBV25-1 and TRBJ2-1; possible D gene TRBD2, 5 bases. Deletions cut 8 bases from V and 7 bases from J, with 15 bases between. The germline gives CDR1 MGHDK, CDR2 SYGVNS. This CDR3 is 13 amino acids long. In nucleotides, the CDR3 is TGTGCCAGCCAAGGACGTATAGCGAATGAGCAGTTCTTC. It translates to CASQGRIANEQFF.

The genes are TRBV28 and TRBJ2-5, with 8 bases lining up with TRBD1. Germline trimming cut 5 bases from V and 5 bases from J; bases unmatched to any gene: 19. The CDR3 covers 18 residues. The germline V gene encodes CDR1 MDHEN and CDR2 SYDVKM. The DNA for the CDR3 is TGTGCCAGCAGTATTCTAAGTAGAGGGCAGGGGGCCGGGGAGACCCAGTACTTC. This encodes CASSILSRGQGAGETQYF.

CDR3 nucleotides: TGTGCCTGGAGGGTTCCGGGACAGGGATTCGGGTACGAGCAGTACTTC. Translation: CAWRVPGQGFGYEQYF. The genes are TRBV30 and TRBJ2-7; 9 positions agree with TRBD1. V trimming: 3 bases; J trimming: 4 bases; junction bases outside the gene matches: 13. Germline lookup yields CDR1 GTSNPN and CDR2 SVGIG (reference sequence). The CDR3 is made up of 16 amino acids. The variable domain in full, with the rest retrieved from reference TRBV30 and TRBJ2-7, is SQTIHQWPATLVQPVGSPLSLECTVEGTSNPNLYWYRQAAGRGLQLLFYSVGIGQISSEVPQNLSASRPQDRQFILSSKKLLLSDSGFYLCAWRVPGQGFGYEQYFGPGTRLTVT.

J is TRBJ2-1 and V is TRBV7-9; D gene unclear. Germline V gene sequence: CDR1 SEHNR, CDR2 FQNEAQ (reference sequence). V lost 1 base and J lost 11, with 9 bases in between. The CDR3 has 12 amino acids. CDR3 nucleotide sequence: TGTGCCAGCAGCTTAGATACCAACCAGCAGTTCTTC. Amino acid sequence: CASSLDTNQQFF. The whole variable domain, filled in from reference TRBV7-9 and TRBJ2-1, reads DTGVSQNPRHKITKRGQNVTFRCDPISEHNRLYWYRQTLGQGPEFLTYFQNEAQLEKSRLLSDRFSAERPKGSFSTLEIQRTEQGDSAMYLCASSLDTNQQFFGPGTRLTVL.

The chain has TRBV4-1 and TRBJ1-5; 7 bases agree with TRBD1. V shed 1 base, J shed 4 bases, and the junction held 7 bases outside the gene matches. The CDR3 has 16 amino acids. Germline CDR1 reads MGHRA; CDR2 reads YSYEKL. The CDR3 protein is CASSQVLQGINQPQHF. Here the CDR3 DNA reads TGCGCCAGCAGCCAAGTATTACAGGGGATAAATCAGCCCCAGCATTTT.

The rearrangement links TRBV7-9 to TRBJ2-7; perhaps D is TRBD1 or TRBD2 (6 bases each). The germline V and J ends were trimmed by 5 bases and 6 bases, with 20 bases remaining between them. The length of the CDR3 is 15 residues. Per the germline V gene, CDR1 is SEHNR and CDR2 is FQNEAQ (reference sequence). In nucleotides, the CDR3 is TGTGCCAGCAGCATAACCTTGGGGGGCAGCGGCGAGCAGTACTTC. Translated, it gives CASSITLGGSGEQYF.

The chain uses TRBV7-8 and TRBJ1-5, with TRBD1 as a possible D gene (5 bases). V was pared by 4 bases and J by 5 bases, with 18 bases between. The CDR3 is 16 residues long. Germline loops: CDR1 SGHVS, CDR2 FQNEAQ. As DNA, the CDR3 is TGTGCCAGCAGCTCTCAGGGATCCCTCACCCATCAGCCCCAGCATTTT. It translates to CASSSQGSLTHQPQHF.

The chain is built from TRBV9 and TRBJ1-2, with 9 bases matching TRBD1. The V and J ends lost 2 bases and 5 bases, in that order; junction bases with no gene match: 10. Germline lookup yields CDR1 SGDLS and CDR2 YYNGEE. This CDR3 spans 16 amino acids. The CDR3: CASSVGSGQGEYGYTF. The CDR3 nucleotides are TGTGCCAGCAGCGTTGGGTCGGGACAGGGAGAGTATGGCTACACCTTC.

This rearrangement joins TRBV7-9 to TRBJ2-1, with TRBD2 matching over 12 bases. CDR3 length equals 15 residues. The germline V gene encodes CDR1 SEHNR and CDR2 FQNEAQ (reference sequence). V dropped 6 bases and J dropped 7; count of bases not matched to a gene: 7. The CDR3 nucleotides read TGTGCCAGCAGTCTAAGAGGACTAGCGGGGAATGAGCAGTTCTTC. Its protein is CASSLRGLAGNEQFF.

This sequence joins TRBV28 and TRBJ2-5; D ambiguous. Trimming cost V 6 bases and J 4 bases, with 6 bases left between them. This CDR3 has 11 amino acids. Germline V CDR1 and CDR2: MDHEN, SYDVKM. CDR3 nucleotides: TGTGCCAGCAGCTCACCAGAGACCCAGTACTTC. Residues: CASSSPETQYF.

The chain combines TRBV7-8 with TRBJ1-2; D call uncertain. Germline V gene data show CDR1 as SGHVS and CDR2 as FQNEAQ. CDR3 length: 14 residues. Trimming took 4 bases from V and 5 from J, leaving 14 bases between them. CDR3 sequence (DNA): TGTGCCAGCAGCTCTATGACGGAAGCGTATGGCTACACCTTC. It is translated as CASSSMTEAYGYTF.

The chain has TRBV9 and TRBJ2-3; unclear D gene. Germline CDR1 and CDR2: SGDLS and YYNGEE. Trimming shortened V by 0 bases and J by 10 bases, and 9 bases separated the two germline ends. The CDR3 runs 12 residues. CDR3 DNA sequence: TGTGCCAGCAGCGTAGGCAATAGGTCGCAGTATTTT. It specifies CASSVGNRSQYF.

This clone is a singleton in its sample. In DNA form, the CDR3 reads TGTGCCAGCAGTTTATTGGGAATACAAGAAGCTTTCTTT. Translated, it gives CASSLLGIQEAFF. The chain combines TRBV28 with TRBJ1-1, with D unresolved. V lost 1 base and J 8 bases, leaving 11 bases between the germline ends. Germline CDR1 reads MDHEN; CDR2 reads SYDVKM. The CDR3 has 13 amino acids.

V is TRBV21-1 and J is TRBJ2-7; TRBD1, the table's D call, lacks a check against the DNA. TRBV21-1 is recorded as a pseudogene. This CDR3 comprises 15 residues. CDR3 residues: CASSKRGTGAYEQYF. DNA for the CDR3: TGTGCCAGCAGCAAAAGAGGGACAGGGGCCTACGAGCAGTACTTC.

Points on this clone: The same CDR3 also results from other DNA sequences found in this sample. The rearrangement uses TRBV7-6 and TRBJ2-7, with TRBD2 matching 7 bases. This CDR3 region has 14 residues. V trimming: 5 bases; J trimming: 2 bases; junction bases outside the gene matches: 6. Germline V CDR1 and CDR2: SGHVS, FNYEAQ. The CDR3 DNA is TGTGCCAGCAGCCTCGCTAGCGGCACCTACGAGCAGTACTTC. Translating gives CASSLASGTYEQYF.

The chain uses TRBV6-5 and TRBJ1-2, with D possibly matching TRBD1 (5 bases). Germline V gene sequence: CDR1 MNHEY, CDR2 SVGAGI. The germline V and J ends were trimmed by 2 bases and 4 bases, with 11 bases remaining between them. The CDR3 loop spans 14 amino acids. The CDR3 region has the DNA TGTGCCAGCAGTTACGTGGGACGCAGCTATGGCTACACCTTC. It is translated as CASSYVGRSYGYTF.

The chain recombines TRBV2 with TRBJ2-7; 10 nucleotides line up with TRBD1. Germline-derived CDR1 and CDR2 are SNHLY and FYNNEI. This CDR3 contains 14 residues. J lost 9 bases, V lost 4 bases, and 9 bases had no gene match. CDR3 DNA: TGTGCCAGCAGTGGAGGGACAGGGGATCACCTGCAGTACTTC. It is translated as CASSGGTGDHLQYF.

This rearrangement joins TRBV6-5 to TRBJ1-1; D is uncertain. CDR3 length: 15 residues. V was trimmed by 6 bases and J by 1 base, leaving 15 bases between them. The V gene's germline CDR1 is MNHEY and CDR2 SVGAGI. CDR3 DNA sequence: TGTGCCAGCAGGTTGGGAGGCGGCTCGAACACTGAAGCTTTCTTT. Protein: CASRLGGGSNTEAFF.

This chain connects TRBV5-5 to TRBJ1-2; D may be TRBD1 (5 bases). CDR1 and CDR2 from the germline V gene are SGHKS and YYEKEE (reference sequence). The V end lost 4 bases, the J end lost 1 base, and 17 bases lay between the germline ends. CDR3 size: 16 residues. The CDR3 DNA is TGTGCCAGCAGCCCGCCCGGGGGACGGGGTAACTATGGCTACACCTTC. This sequence encodes CASSPPGGRGNYGYTF.

The gene calls are TRBV21-1 and TRBJ2-1. TRBV21-1 is a documented pseudogene. This CDR3 has 14 amino acids. CDR3 sequence (DNA): TGTGAGAGGGGGACTTCCGAAACCTACAATGAGCAGTTCTTC. Its protein product is CERGTSETYNEQFF.

The chain uses TRBV27 and TRBJ2-7, with a weak D call TRBD2 (5 bases). The length of the CDR3 is 14 residues. Germline CDR1 reads MNHEY; CDR2 reads SMNVEV (reference sequence). The V gene lost 6 bases and the J gene lost 4 bases, with 16 bases spanning the gap. The DNA for the CDR3 is TGTGCCAGCAGCTTCAGCGGTCTAGGGTACGAGCAGTACTTC. Protein product: CASSFSGLGYEQYF.

The gene calls are TRBV27 and TRBJ2-1; 12 nucleotides agree with TRBD2. The CDR3 extends over 15 amino acids. J was trimmed by 9 bases and V by 5 bases; bases with no gene match: 8. CDR1 is MNHEY and CDR2 is SMNVEV in the germline V gene (reference sequence). CDR3 coding DNA: TGTGCCAGCAGTCCCGCTAGCGGGAGGGCCCGTGAGCAGTTCTTC. Translated: CASSPASGRAREQFF.